This T cell receptor beta chain comes out of a study of blood T cell repertoires in COVID-19. Living in about two dozen US areas, the participants were between roughly 18 and 90 years of age. Shortly before study entry, within 2 weeks, exposed participants had met a COVID-19 case. Germline V gene lookup returns CDR1 SGHNT and CDR2 YYREEE (reference sequence). The trim removed 2 bases at V and 4 bases at J, leaving 4 bases unmatched. The CDR3 runs 15 residues. Per the authors' pipeline: Amplifying reference gene primers gave estimates of nucleated cell counts. Profiling relied on immunoSEQ multiplex PCR, and the TCRdb table lists in-frame clones only, not all of them. That table supplies the V and J calls and clone size; D and trimming were determined from the DNA. The sample has 200,000 to 250,000 clones; 85% to 90% are singletons.

The TCR sequence derives from a man younger than 45 who had been exposed to COVID-19. The gene calls are TRBV5-4 and TRBJ2-2; 8 bases align to TRBD1. Material: PBMCs or T cells enriched from blood (not recorded which). The CDR3 DNA sequence: TGTGCCAGCAGCTTAGACAGGGGTGGCACCGGGGAGCTGTTTTTT. It is translated as CASSLDRGGTGELFF.